One sample yielded the 31 T cell receptor beta chains listed below, sequenced in a study of T cells in Graves' hyperthyroidism and ophthalmopathy. RNA transcripts gave rise to amplified TCR beta CDR3 regions. The HTBI set primed first-round TCR CDR3 RT-PCR. TCRdb re-called the multiplex PCR reads through MiXCR, storing one row per CDR3 protein. In the table there are 250,000 to 400,000 distinct CDR3 sequences, roughly 13% of which are singletons. Sequenced material: blood. These receptors came from a woman aged 35 to 49 with Graves' ophthalmopathy.

This clonotype was recorded many times. The rearrangement joins TRBV5-1 to TRBJ2-7, with 9 bases aligning to TRBD1. CDR3 length: 14 residues. With V trimmed by 3 bases and J by 3 bases, 4 bases remained unmatched. Germline V CDR1 and CDR2: SGHRS, YFSETQ. CDR3 coding DNA: TGCGCCAGCAGCTCACGGACAGGGGTCTACGAGCAGTACTTC. Its translation: CASSSRTGVYEQYF.

This clonotype was observed at least ten times. This sequence joins TRBV7-9 and TRBJ1-1, with D unresolved. This CDR3 is built from 14 residues. V was shortened by 6 bases and J by 4 bases, with 15 bases between the two germline ends. Germline V lookup: CDR1 SEHNR, CDR2 FQNEAQ (reference sequence). DNA of the CDR3: TGTGCCAGCAGACCGGTATCGTACAGCACTGAAGCTTTCTTT. This codes for CASRPVSYSTEAFF.

As for this clonotype: With a much larger clone just one base away, this may be a read error. The gene calls are TRBV6-2 or TRBV6-3 and TRBJ2-5; D unresolved. The CDR3 totals 15 residues. CDR1 is MNHEY, CDR2 SVGEGT, per germline. The CDR3 protein is CAGSYSRTIRETQYF. The CDR3, as DNA: TGTGCCGGCAGTTACTCTCGGACCATCCGAGAGACCCAGTACTTC.

This clonotype was seen at least ten times. The CDR3 reads CASSLVAATEAFF. The CDR3 nucleotides are TGTGCCAGCAGTTTAGTCGCAGCCACTGAAGCTTTCTTT. The V and J genes are TRBV28 and TRBJ1-1; D is undetermined. This CDR3 comprises 13 residues. V was clipped by 2 bases and J by 4 bases, with 8 bases between them. Germline CDR1 is MDHEN and CDR2 is SYDVKM.

This clonotype was seen many times. V is TRBV10-3 and J is TRBJ1-1; D gene unclear. Germline V CDR1 and CDR2: ENHRY, SYGVKD. The CDR3 length is 15 residues. V was pared by 3 bases and J by 7 bases, with 18 bases between. The CDR3 here is CAISDPRGKFSEAFF. CDR3 nucleotide sequence: TGTGCCATCAGTGACCCCAGAGGGAAGTTTAGTGAAGCTTTCTTT.

This clonotype came up many times. This chain links TRBV29-1 with TRBJ2-5; D is possibly TRBD1 or TRBD2 (5 bases each). Per germline, CDR1 SQVTM and CDR2 ANQGSEA. With 2 bases removed from V and 2 bases from J, the gap between germline ends came to 18 bases. The CDR3 length is 16 residues. This CDR3 is CSVETARGGTQETQYF. CDR3 nucleotide sequence: TGCAGCGTTGAAACCGCACGTGGGGGAACTCAAGAGACCCAGTACTTC.

This clonotype turned up a few times. A much bigger clone sits one base away, suggesting this may be a read error. The CDR3 protein is CASRQGTDRVNQPRHF. In DNA, the CDR3 is TGTGCCAGCAGACAGGGGACGGACAGGGTGAATCAGCCCCGGCATTTT. The chain uses TRBV12-3 or TRBV12-4 and TRBJ1-5, with 8 bases matching TRBD1. The CDR3 length is 16 residues.

This clonotype has a count of ten or more. V gene TRBV12-3 or TRBV12-4 combines with J gene TRBJ1-5, with D perhaps matching TRBD1 (6 bases). The V end was cut by 3 bases, the J end by 5 bases, with 11 bases between. This CDR3 has 14 amino acids. DNA for the CDR3: TGTGCCAGCAGTTTGCGGGGGGCCTATCAGCCCCAGCATTTT. As protein: CASSLRGAYQPQHF.

This clonotype came up many times. DNA of the CDR3: TGTGCCACCAGCAGAGACGGGGGGTTCGGCTACGAGCAGTACTTC. This sequence encodes CATSRDGGFGYEQYF. V gene TRBV15 combines with J gene TRBJ2-7, with TRBD2 identical over 7 bases. With V trimmed by 0 bases and J by 3 bases, 5 bases remained unmatched. From germline, CDR1 is LNHNV and CDR2 YYDKDF (reference sequence). The CDR3 has 15 residues.

This clonotype showed up just a few times. The CDR3 bases are TGTGCCAGCAGCGGGGACGAAGAGGTCACTTACGAGCAGTACTTC. Encoded protein: CASSGDEEVTYEQYF. V is TRBV7-9 and J is TRBJ2-7, with D perhaps TRBD1 or TRBD2 (5 bases each). Germline V gene data show CDR1 as SEHNR and CDR2 as FQNEAQ (reference sequence). V lost 5 bases and J lost 4, with 18 bases in between. This CDR3 spans 15 amino acids.

This clonotype was counted at least ten times. The chain links TRBV30 to TRBJ1-2, with D uncertain. Germline assignment: CDR1 GTSNPN and CDR2 SVGIG (reference sequence). There are 12 residues in the CDR3. The germline V and J ends were trimmed by 4 bases and 8 bases, with 14 bases remaining between them. In DNA form, the CDR3 reads TGTGCCTGGACATCAGGAAGGCTCGGCTACACCTTC. Its translation is CAWTSGRLGYTF.

This chain connects TRBV12-3 or TRBV12-4 to TRBJ1-2; 10 nucleotides align to TRBD1. J gave up 8 bases and V 3 bases, and 12 bases lay outside the gene matches. The CDR3 length is 16 residues. CDR3 residues: CASSFHQTGGVYGYTF. The CDR3 DNA reads TGTGCCAGCAGTTTTCACCAGACAGGGGGCGTCTACGGCTACACCTTC.

This clonotype has ten or more counts. This chain links TRBV6-1 with TRBJ2-7, with TRBD1 identical over 9 bases. CDR1 and CDR2 from the germline V gene are MNHNS and SASEGT. The junction had 9 bases not matched to a gene; V was cut back by 6 bases and J by 3 bases. CDR3 length equals 15 residues. The CDR3 loop reads CASSQTRTGDYEQYF. CDR3 DNA sequence: TGTGCCAGCAGCCAAACCCGGACAGGGGACTACGAGCAGTACTTC.

The chain joins TRBV4-1 to TRBJ1-1; D perhaps matches TRBD1 (5 bases). This CDR3 has 15 residues. V was trimmed by 0 bases and J by 1 base, leaving 9 bases between them. CDR1 and CDR2 (germline): MGHRA, YSYEKL. The CDR3 nucleotides are TGCGCCAGCAGCCAAGACGGCAGGGAGAACACTGAAGCTTTCTTT. Translated, it gives CASSQDGRENTEAFF.

The sample holds many counts of this clonotype. The V call is TRBV7-9, the J call TRBJ1-2; TRBD1 matches 7 bases. V dropped 4 bases and J dropped 3; count of bases not matched to a gene: 5. The germline CDR1 and CDR2 sequences are SEHNR and FQNEAQ (reference sequence). The CDR3 extends over 14 amino acids. The DNA for the CDR3 is TGTGCCAGCAGCTCCGCCGGGACAGACTATGGCTACACCTTC. Its translation: CASSSAGTDYGYTF.

This clonotype was observed at least ten times. This rearrangement joins TRBV11-2 to TRBJ1-2, with no clear D. Germline CDR1 SGHAT, CDR2 FQNNGV. CDR3 length equals 13 residues. The V gene lost 7 bases and the J gene lost 4 bases, with 13 bases spanning the gap. CDR3 amino acids: CASTPDNLYGYTF. The DNA for the CDR3 is TGTGCCAGCACCCCAGACAACCTCTATGGCTACACCTTC. The whole variable domain, remainder taken from reference TRBV11-2 and TRBJ1-2, is EAGVAQSPRYKIIEKRQSVAFWCNPISGHATLYWYQQILGQGPKLLIQFQNNGVVDDSQLPKDRFSAERLKGVDSTLKIQPAKLEDSAVYLCASTPDNLYGYTFGSGTRLTVV.

In this sample, this clonotype turned up many times. This chain joins TRBV7-9 and TRBJ1-2; 9 bases agree with TRBD1. There are 14 residues in the CDR3. The J segment lost 3 bases and the V segment lost 4 bases, leaving 3 bases of the junction unmatched. CDR1 SEHNR and CDR2 FQNEAQ come from the germline V gene (reference sequence). The CDR3 sequence is CASSYGTGYYGYTF. CDR3 coding DNA: TGTGCCAGCAGCTACGGGACAGGGTACTATGGCTACACCTTC.

The V call is TRBV11-2, the J call TRBJ2-7, with a weak D call TRBD1 (5 bases). CDR1 and CDR2 from the germline V gene are SGHAT and FQNNGV. This CDR3 spans 14 amino acids. V was cut by 5 bases and J by 0 bases, with 11 bases left in between. The CDR3 DNA is TGTGCCAGCAGCCACTGGACAACCTCCTACGAGCAGTACTTC. Amino acids: CASSHWTTSYEQYF.

This clonotype came up a few times. This sequence joins TRBV20-1 and TRBJ2-5; D gene uncertain. Germline V gene data show CDR1 as DFQATT and CDR2 as SNEGSKA (reference sequence). The CDR3 is made up of 14 amino acids. V was clipped by 0 bases and J by 5 bases, with 13 bases between them. The CDR3 sequence is CSARDWAALETQYF. CDR3 sequence (DNA): TGCAGTGCTAGAGATTGGGCGGCGCTGGAGACCCAGTACTTC.

This chain joins TRBV7-9 and TRBJ2-1; D tentatively reads TRBD1 or TRBD2 (5 bases each). The V end was cut by 5 bases, the J end by 7 bases, with 15 bases between. CDR1 and CDR2 (germline): SEHNR, FQNEAQ (reference sequence). The CDR3 is made up of 14 amino acids. The CDR3 sequence: CASSRDAGGNEQFF. The CDR3 nucleotides are TGTGCCAGCAGCCGGGACGCCGGTGGGAATGAGCAGTTCTTC.

V gene TRBV19 combines with J gene TRBJ2-1; perhaps D is TRBD1 or TRBD2 (5 bases each). CDR3 length: 14 residues. Trimming shortened V by 5 bases and J by 7 bases, and 15 bases separated the two germline ends. Germline V gene data show CDR1 as LNHDA and CDR2 as SQIVND (reference sequence). CDR3 region: CASSGWDQRNEQFF. Here the CDR3 DNA reads TGTGCCAGTAGTGGATGGGACCAGAGGAATGAGCAGTTCTTC.

V is TRBV6-1 and J is TRBJ1-2; a possible D gene is TRBD1 (5 bases). V was clipped by 5 bases and J by 9 bases, with 16 bases between them. CDR3 length: 13 residues. Germline lookup yields CDR1 MNHNS and CDR2 SASEGT. The CDR3 DNA reads as TGTGCCAGCAGTCGGGACCGACGGCCGCGCTACACCTTC. It specifies CASSRDRRPRYTF.

This clonotype was counted ten times or more. The V call is TRBV12-3 or TRBV12-4, the J call TRBJ2-2, with 9 nucleotides matching TRBD2. After removal of 6 bases from V and 4 bases from J, the junction contained 6 bases not matched to a gene. This CDR3 is 15 amino acids long. The DNA of the CDR3 is TGTGCCAGCAGCCTCAGCGGGGGGCGCACCGGGGAGCTGTTTTTT. Protein product: CASSLSGGRTGELFF.

This clonotype was counted between two and nine times. This sequence joins TRBV12-3 or TRBV12-4 and TRBJ2-7; no clear D gene. V was trimmed by 6 bases and J by 2 bases, leaving 11 bases between them. This CDR3 has 13 amino acids. The CDR3 spells CASSQTSTYEQYF. CDR3 nucleotide sequence: TGTGCCAGCAGCCAGACTTCTACCTACGAGCAGTACTTC.

This clonotype has ten or more counts. The J gene is TRBJ1-1, the V gene TRBV6-1; TRBD1 might be the D (6 bases). Trimming took off 5 bases at V and 3 bases at J, with 10 bases between the two ends. Per germline, CDR1 MNHNS and CDR2 SASEGT. CDR3 length equals 13 residues. The CDR3, as DNA: TGTGCCAGCAGTTTTTGGGGGCACACTGAAGCTTTCTTT. Translated, it gives CASSFWGHTEAFF.

In its sample, this clonotype was seen a few times. The gene calls are TRBV9 and TRBJ2-2, with 8 nucleotides matching TRBD1. The CDR3 spans 15 residues. V lost 2 bases to trimming and J lost 7 bases; unmatched junction nucleotides: 7. Per germline, CDR1 SGDLS and CDR2 YYNGEE. The CDR3 region has the DNA TGTGCCAGCAGCGTTACAGGGGGGATTGGCGGGGAGCTGTTTTTT. Its protein product is CASSVTGGIGGELFF.

About this clonotype: A much larger clone sits a single nucleotide away, making a read error possible. The chain combines TRBV6-1 with TRBJ2-1; D perhaps matches TRBD2 (6 bases). The CDR3 covers 14 residues. Looked up from germline, CDR1 is MNHNS and CDR2 is SASEGT. V was clipped by 4 bases and J by 5 bases, with 12 bases between them. CDR3 DNA sequence: TGTGCCAGCAGTGTAGCGGACGTACACAATGAGCAGTTCTTC. Amino acids: CASSVADVHNEQFF.

The J gene is TRBJ2-5, the V gene TRBV14; D tentatively reads TRBD1 or TRBD2 (5 bases each). Germline CDR1 reads SGHDN; CDR2 reads FVKESK. With 1 base removed from V and 4 bases from J, the gap between germline ends came to 13 bases. The CDR3 contains 15 residues. CDR3 bases: TGTGCCAGCAGCCAAGGGCACAAGAGGGGAGAGACCCAGTACTTC. As protein: CASSQGHKRGETQYF.

This clonotype was recorded at least ten times. The V gene is TRBV2, the J gene TRBJ1-1, with 7 nucleotides matching TRBD1. This CDR3 region has 15 residues. From germline, CDR1 is SNHLY and CDR2 FYNNEI. The V gene end was trimmed by 7 bases and the J gene end by 5 bases; junction bases not matched to a gene: 13. CDR3 nucleotides: TGTGCCAGCACAGTGGGACAGCAGCAAACGACTGAAGCTTTCTTT. Protein product: CASTVGQQQTTEAFF.

The chain employs TRBV20-1 and TRBJ2-5, with 7 bases lining up with TRBD1. In germline, CDR1 is DFQATT, CDR2 SNEGSKA (reference sequence). The junction had 6 bases not matched to a gene; V was cut back by 3 bases and J by 2 bases. The CDR3 totals 14 residues. This CDR3 reads CSARAGTAQETQYF. In DNA form, the CDR3 reads TGCAGTGCTAGGGCCGGGACAGCACAAGAGACCCAGTACTTC.

This clonotype was detected only a few times. This could be a read error, since a much larger clone is one nucleotide away. The V gene is TRBV24-1, the J gene TRBJ1-1; TRBD1 agrees at 7 bases. Germline CDR1 KGHDR, CDR2 SFDVKD. The CDR3 consists of 14 residues. The junction had 10 bases not matched to a gene; V was cut back by 6 bases and J by 7 bases. For the CDR3, the DNA is TGTGCCACCAGTAACCCAAGGGACAGTCATGAAGCTTTCTTT. Translating it yields CATSNPRDSHEAFF.